This T cell receptor (beta chain) derives from a study of blood T cell repertoires in COVID-19. Study information: The United States, Italy and Spain provided the acute and convalescent COVID-19 samples.

The CDR3 loop spans 18 amino acids. Unmatched junction bases numbered 11, after V lost 1 base and J lost 4 bases. CDR1 is SGHRS, CDR2 YFSETQ, per germline. Libraries were prepared by immunoSEQ multiplex PCR; TCRdb keeps only in-frame clonotypes and omits some of them. The sample has some 400,000 clones; approximately 87% are singletons. The receptor's source is a woman aged 25-40 years with COVID-19, enrolled during active disease. Sequenced input: peripheral blood. The chain links TRBV5-1 to TRBJ2-5, with TRBD1 identical over 12 bases. The chain's CDR3 is CASSLPRDRGLLGETQYF. CDR3 DNA: TGCGCCAGCAGCTTGCCCCGGGACAGGGGGCTTTTAGGAGAGACCCAGTACTTC. The whole variable domain, remainder taken from reference TRBV5-1 and TRBJ2-5, is KAGVTQTPRYLIKTRGQQVTLSCSPISGHRSVSWYQQTPGQGLQFLFEYFSETQRNKGNFPGRFSGRQFSNSRSEMNVSTLELGDSALYLCASSLPRDRGLLGETQYFGPGTRLLVL.